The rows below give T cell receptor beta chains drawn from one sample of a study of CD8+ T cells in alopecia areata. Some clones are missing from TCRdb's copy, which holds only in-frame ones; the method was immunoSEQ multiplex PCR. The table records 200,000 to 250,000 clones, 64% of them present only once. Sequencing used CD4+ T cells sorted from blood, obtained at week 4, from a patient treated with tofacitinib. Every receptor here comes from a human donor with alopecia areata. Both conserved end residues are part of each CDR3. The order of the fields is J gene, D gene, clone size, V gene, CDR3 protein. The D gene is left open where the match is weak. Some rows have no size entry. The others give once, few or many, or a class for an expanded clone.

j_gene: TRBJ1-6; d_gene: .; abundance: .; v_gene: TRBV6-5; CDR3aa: CASSYRRESSPLHF
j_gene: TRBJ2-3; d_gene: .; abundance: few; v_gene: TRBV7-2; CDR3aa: CASSLGPPDTQYF
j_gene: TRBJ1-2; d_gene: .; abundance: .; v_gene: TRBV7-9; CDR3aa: CASSPKQGPTAGYTF
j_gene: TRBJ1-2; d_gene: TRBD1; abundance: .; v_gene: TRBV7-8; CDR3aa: CASSYDRGQGIYGYTF
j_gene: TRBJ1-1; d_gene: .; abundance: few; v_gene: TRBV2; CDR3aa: CASSLYRDGTEAFF
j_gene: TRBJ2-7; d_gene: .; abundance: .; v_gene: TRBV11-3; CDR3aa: CASSLHRDQEQYF
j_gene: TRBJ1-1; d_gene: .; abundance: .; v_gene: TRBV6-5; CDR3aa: CASSYGPATEAFF
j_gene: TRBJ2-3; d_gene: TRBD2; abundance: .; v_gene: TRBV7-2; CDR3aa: CASSQSGGTSGPDF
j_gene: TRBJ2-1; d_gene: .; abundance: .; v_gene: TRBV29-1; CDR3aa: CSVGGLAYNEQFF
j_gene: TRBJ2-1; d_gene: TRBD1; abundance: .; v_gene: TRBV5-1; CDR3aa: CASSLGQGGNEQFF
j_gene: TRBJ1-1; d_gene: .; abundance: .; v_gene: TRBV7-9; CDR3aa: CASSSRTNTEAFF
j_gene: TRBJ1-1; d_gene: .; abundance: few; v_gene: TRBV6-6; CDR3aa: CASSQSDALNTEAFF
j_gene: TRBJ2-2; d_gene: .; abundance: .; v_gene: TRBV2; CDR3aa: CASQGAGELFF
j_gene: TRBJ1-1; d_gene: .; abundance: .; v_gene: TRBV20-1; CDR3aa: CSAEAPEAFF
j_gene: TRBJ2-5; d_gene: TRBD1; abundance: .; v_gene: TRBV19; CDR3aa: CASSQTGAETQYF
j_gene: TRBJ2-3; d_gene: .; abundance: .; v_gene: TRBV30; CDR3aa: CAWSDRVISDTQYF
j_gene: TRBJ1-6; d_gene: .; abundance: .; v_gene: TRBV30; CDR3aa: CAWGGGVGSPLHF
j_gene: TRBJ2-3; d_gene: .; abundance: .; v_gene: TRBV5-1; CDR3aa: CASSLDGGTDTQYF
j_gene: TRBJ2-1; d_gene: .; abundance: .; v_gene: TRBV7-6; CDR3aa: CASSSLKYGDTNNEQFF
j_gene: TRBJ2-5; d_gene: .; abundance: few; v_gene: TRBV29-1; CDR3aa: CSVGALQETQYF
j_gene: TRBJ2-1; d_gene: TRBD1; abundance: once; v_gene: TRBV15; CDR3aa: CATSRGGTGGEEQFF
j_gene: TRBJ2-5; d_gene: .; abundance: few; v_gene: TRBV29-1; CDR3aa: CSTQEGAETQYF
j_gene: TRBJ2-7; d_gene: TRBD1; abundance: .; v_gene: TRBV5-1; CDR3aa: CASSLTGAYEQYF
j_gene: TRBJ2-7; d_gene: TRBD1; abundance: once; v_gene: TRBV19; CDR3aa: CASSRTGQGRYEQYF
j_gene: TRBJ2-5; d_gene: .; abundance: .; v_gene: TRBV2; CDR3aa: CASSELGLSQETQYF
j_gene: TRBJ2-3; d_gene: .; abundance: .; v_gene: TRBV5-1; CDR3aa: CASMAVPGAPMDF
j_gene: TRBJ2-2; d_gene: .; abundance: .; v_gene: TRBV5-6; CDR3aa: CASSLRTRGELFF
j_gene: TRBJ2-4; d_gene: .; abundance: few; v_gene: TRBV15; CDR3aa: CATSKGRAKNIQYF
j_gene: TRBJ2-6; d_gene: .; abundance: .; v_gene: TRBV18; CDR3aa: CASSLDSAGANVLTF
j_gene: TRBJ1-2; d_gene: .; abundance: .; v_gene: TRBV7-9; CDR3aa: CASSLEVGQGRGYTF
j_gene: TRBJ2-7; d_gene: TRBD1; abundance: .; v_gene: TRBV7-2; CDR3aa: CASSRDRGEEQYF
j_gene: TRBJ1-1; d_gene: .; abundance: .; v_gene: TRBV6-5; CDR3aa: CASRSRGAMNTEAFF
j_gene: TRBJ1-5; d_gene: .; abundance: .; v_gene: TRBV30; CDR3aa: CAWSHRGGNQPQHF
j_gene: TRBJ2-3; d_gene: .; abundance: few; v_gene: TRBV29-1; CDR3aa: CSVLIRTDTQYF
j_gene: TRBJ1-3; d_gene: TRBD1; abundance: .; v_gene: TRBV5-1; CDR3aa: CASSSGQASGNTIYF
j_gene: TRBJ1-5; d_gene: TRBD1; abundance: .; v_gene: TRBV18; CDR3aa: CASSSTGANQPQHF
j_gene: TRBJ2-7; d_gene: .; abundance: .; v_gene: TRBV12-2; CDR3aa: CASRPQQGREQYF
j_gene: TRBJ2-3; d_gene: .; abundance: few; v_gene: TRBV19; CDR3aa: CASSIGPTGDTQYF
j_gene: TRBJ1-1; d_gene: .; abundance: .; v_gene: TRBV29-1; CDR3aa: CSVGLEGGEAFF
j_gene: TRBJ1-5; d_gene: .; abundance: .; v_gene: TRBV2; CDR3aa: CASSSDSDQPQHF
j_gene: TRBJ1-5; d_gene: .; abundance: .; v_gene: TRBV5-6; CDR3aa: CASSRRTGVNQPQHF
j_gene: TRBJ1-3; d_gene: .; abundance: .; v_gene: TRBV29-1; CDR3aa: CSVGEGLSGNTIYF
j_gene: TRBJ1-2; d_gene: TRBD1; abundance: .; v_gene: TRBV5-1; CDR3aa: CASSIDRAGYGYTF
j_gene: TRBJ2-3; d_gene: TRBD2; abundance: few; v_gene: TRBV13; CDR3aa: CASSPRTSGGAGYTQYF
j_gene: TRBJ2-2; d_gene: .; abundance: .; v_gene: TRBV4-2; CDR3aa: CASSQADTTGELFF
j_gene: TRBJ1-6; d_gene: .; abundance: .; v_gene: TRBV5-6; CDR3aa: CASSPGNSPLHF
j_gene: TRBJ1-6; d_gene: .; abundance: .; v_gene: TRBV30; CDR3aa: CAWSVQRVGNSPLHF
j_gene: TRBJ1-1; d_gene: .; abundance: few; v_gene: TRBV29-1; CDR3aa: CSVEPGTEAFF
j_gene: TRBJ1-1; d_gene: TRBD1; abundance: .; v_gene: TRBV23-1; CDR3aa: CASSQPGGGGTEAFF
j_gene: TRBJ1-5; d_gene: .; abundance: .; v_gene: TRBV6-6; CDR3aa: CASSSTLGVNQPQHF
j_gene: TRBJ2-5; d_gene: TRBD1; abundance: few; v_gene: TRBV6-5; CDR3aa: CASSSIRDRNQETQYF
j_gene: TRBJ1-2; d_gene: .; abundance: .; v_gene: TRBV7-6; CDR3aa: CASSFGQDYGYTF